Listed below are T cell receptor beta chains from one sample, sequenced in a study of blood T cells in healthy people across ages. TCRdb reprocessed the 5' RACE reads with MiXCR, giving one entry per CDR3 protein. This sample has some 900,000 distinct CDR3 sequences; 40% to 60% occur once, and the top ten carry around 15%. Sequencing input: blood. Receptors were obtained from a young man in good health. Each CDR3 is given without its conserved first and last residue. The order of the fields is CDR3 protein, V gene, D gene. A D gene is named only where the DNA matches it firmly.

CDR3aa: ASSLGGLAGDTQY
v_gene: TRBV7-2
d_gene: TRBD2

CDR3aa: ASSLEVSGGRTQY
v_gene: TRBV7-2
d_gene: TRBD2

CDR3aa: ASRLGQGASSYEQY
v_gene: TRBV12-3/TRBV12-4
d_gene: TRBD1

CDR3aa: ASSLEGSQY
v_gene: TRBV5-1
d_gene: -

CDR3aa: ASSLAGAGGPDTQY
v_gene: TRBV9
d_gene: -

CDR3aa: ASSLERLVVSVQF
v_gene: TRBV7-8
d_gene: -

CDR3aa: SARDRDTYNEQF
v_gene: TRBV20-1
d_gene: -

CDR3aa: ASSETENTEAF
v_gene: TRBV6-2/TRBV6-3
d_gene: -

CDR3aa: SAQRAGLSYEQY
v_gene: TRBV20-1
d_gene: -

CDR3aa: ACSQETGESYEQY
v_gene: TRBV4-2
d_gene: -

CDR3aa: ASSLVGDRSTEQY
v_gene: TRBV7-2
d_gene: TRBD1

CDR3aa: ASSSGTFTGELF
v_gene: TRBV6-2/TRBV6-3
d_gene: -

CDR3aa: ASSRGGTPYEQY
v_gene: TRBV5-1
d_gene: -

CDR3aa: ASSGDRAPPYGYT
v_gene: TRBV6-2/TRBV6-3
d_gene: TRBD1

CDR3aa: ASSPGDTYNEQF
v_gene: TRBV3-1
d_gene: -

CDR3aa: ASSQFRSNMGEQF
v_gene: TRBV6-2/TRBV6-3
d_gene: -

CDR3aa: ASTQDRVGEQY
v_gene: TRBV12-3/TRBV12-4
d_gene: TRBD1

CDR3aa: ASSQHSVGQGDQY
v_gene: TRBV4-2
d_gene: TRBD1

CDR3aa: ASSQAGQGNTGELF
v_gene: TRBV4-2
d_gene: TRBD1

CDR3aa: GAPRPGHNSDEQY
v_gene: TRBV20-1
d_gene: -

CDR3aa: ASNGQSNQPQH
v_gene: TRBV6-2/TRBV6-3
d_gene: -

CDR3aa: ATQGRDSYEQY
v_gene: TRBV24-1
d_gene: -

CDR3aa: ASSQGRVGGSRNEQF
v_gene: TRBV14
d_gene: TRBD2